This T cell receptor (beta chain) was profiled in a study of blood T cell repertoires in COVID-19. Overall study context: Samples taken during acute and convalescent COVID-19 were collected in the United States, Italy and Spain. The cDNA or gDNA used as material had been derived from T cells, B-cell-depleted T cells, or PBMCs.

Which cohort a participant joined came from the clinical history participants gave. Per the authors' pipeline: Nucleated cell counts were estimated from reference gene primer amplification. Produced via immunoSEQ multiplex PCR; TCRdb's table is partial and in-frame only. That table is the source of V, J and clone size, and D and trimming were worked out from the DNA. The table shows about 240,000 clones, with approximately 86% occurring only once. Between the trimmed V and J ends, which lost 1 base and 2 bases, there was a span of 15 bases. Germline V gene sequence: CDR1 LNHNV, CDR2 YYDKDF (reference sequence). CDR3 size: 17 residues.

The clonotype originates from a woman aged 40 to 49 with acute COVID-19. The chain employs TRBV15 and TRBJ1-5; D is ambiguous. The source material was PBMCs or T cells enriched from blood (not recorded which). In DNA form, the CDR3 reads TGTGCCACCAGCAGAGGGGCCGGTGAACGAGGCAATCAGCCCCAGCATTTT. It is translated as CATSRGAGERGNQPQHF.